This TCR beta chain was documented in a study of CD8+CD57+ T cells in acquired aplastic anemia. Trimming cost V 1 base and J 4 bases, with 8 bases left between them. This CDR3 is 14 amino acids long. Germline loops: CDR1 SGHNT, CDR2 YENEEA. Patients sequenced had flow cytometry evidence of CD8+CD57+ cell expansion. Severe acquired aplastic anemia was present in all patients. Patients were therapy-naive when their blood was sampled. Study-wide results and caveats: Roughly 30 CD8+ CDR3 sequences occurred in both the patients and the controls. Statistical testing detected no significant gap in CD8+ Simpson's diversity between patients and controls.

CDR3 and TCR beta VDJ profiling relied on genomic DNA as the template. From the reads, TCRdb called clonotypes with MiXCR, one entry per CDR3 protein. The sample yields under 200,000 distinct CDR3 sequences, around half seen once. In this sample, this clonotype turned up a few times. Its antigen remains unidentified. The sequenced material came from sorted CD4+, CD8+, or CD8+CD57+ T cells (not recorded which) from PBMCs. This receptor was taken from a human donor with aplastic anemia. The rearrangement links TRBV11-3 to TRBJ2-4, with D hard to call. In DNA, the CDR3 is TGTGCCAGCAGCTTAGGCTGGATTAAAAACATTCAGTACTTC. This encodes CASSLGWIKNIQYF.